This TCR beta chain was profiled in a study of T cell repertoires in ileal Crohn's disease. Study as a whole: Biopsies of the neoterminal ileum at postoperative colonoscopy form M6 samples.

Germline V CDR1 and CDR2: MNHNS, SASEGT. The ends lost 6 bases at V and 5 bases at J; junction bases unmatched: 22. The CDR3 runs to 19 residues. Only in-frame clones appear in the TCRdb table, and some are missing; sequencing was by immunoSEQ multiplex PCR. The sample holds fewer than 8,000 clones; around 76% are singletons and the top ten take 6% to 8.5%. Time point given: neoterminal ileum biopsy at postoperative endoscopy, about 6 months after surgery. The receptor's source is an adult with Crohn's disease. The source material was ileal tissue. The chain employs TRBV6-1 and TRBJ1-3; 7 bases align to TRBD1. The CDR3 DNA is TGTGCCAGCAGCGAAAATGCCCGAGACAGGGCCTTCGTAAGAAACACCATATATTTT. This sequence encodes CASSENARDRAFVRNTIYF.